The next 17 T cell receptor beta chains were all read from a single sample in a study of blood T cell repertoires in COVID-19. Clones were sequenced by immunoSEQ multiplex PCR, and TCRdb holds only the in-frame ones, with some missing. The repertoire holds around 140,000 clones, with nearly 90% as singletons. Material: peripheral blood. The receptors originated from a man in his 70s with acute or convalescent COVID-19.

The J gene is TRBJ2-5, the V gene TRBV5-1; TRBD1 agrees at 7 bases. This CDR3 region has 16 residues. V trimming: 3 bases; J trimming: 1 base; junction bases outside the gene matches: 9. Germline V gives CDR1 SGHRS, CDR2 YFSETQ. The CDR3: CASSSGRTGTQETQYF. The DNA for the CDR3 is TGCGCCAGCAGCTCCGGCCGGACAGGCACCCAAGAGACCCAGTACTTC.

This chain links TRBV10-3 with TRBJ1-1; 10 nucleotides align to TRBD1. With 6 bases clipped from V and 7 bases from J, the junction kept 8 bases outside the gene matches. This CDR3 is 14 amino acids long. CDR1 is ENHRY, CDR2 SYGVKD, per germline. The CDR3 here is CAIRARQGAGEAFF. CDR3 DNA: TGTGCCATCAGGGCCCGACAGGGGGCCGGTGAAGCTTTCTTT.

In its sample, this clone was seen a few times. This chain connects TRBV28 to TRBJ1-2, with TRBD1 identical over 8 bases. Germline assignment: CDR1 MDHEN and CDR2 SYDVKM. J gave up 3 bases and V 6 bases, and 3 bases lay outside the gene matches. The CDR3 has 13 residues. The CDR3 bases are TGTGCCAGCAGCCCGACAGGGGACTATGGCTACACCTTC. Protein product: CASSPTGDYGYTF.

The chain carries TRBV6-4 and TRBJ2-1; a possible D gene is TRBD2 (5 bases). The CDR3 runs to 16 residues. Germline CDR1 reads MRHNA; CDR2 reads SNTAGT. The V end lost 1 base, the J end lost 6 bases, and 16 bases lay between the germline ends. For the CDR3, the DNA is TGTGCCAGCAGTGACTGTGGACTGCATGAACCCAATGAGCAGTTCTTC. Translating it yields CASSDCGLHEPNEQFF.

This chain links TRBV19 with TRBJ1-2; D may be TRBD1 (5 bases). In germline, CDR1 is LNHDA, CDR2 SQIVND (reference sequence). The CDR3 is made up of 14 amino acids. Deletions cut 5 bases from V and 7 bases from J, with 17 bases between. In DNA, the CDR3 is TGTGCCAGTAGTCTCCCAGGGACTCGCCTTGGCTACACCTTC. Translating it yields CASSLPGTRLGYTF.

The chain employs TRBV27 and TRBJ1-3, with no clear D. The CDR3 is made up of 13 amino acids. V was clipped by 3 bases and J by 0 bases, with 3 bases between them. Germline CDR1 is MNHEY and CDR2 is SMNVEV (reference sequence). In nucleotides, the CDR3 is TGTGCCAGCAGTTTTAACTCTGGAAACACCATATATTTT. Protein sequence: CASSFNSGNTIYF.

This clone was seen just once. This chain joins TRBV19 and TRBJ1-5; unclear D gene. V gave up 5 bases and J gave up 6 bases, with 17 bases separating them. CDR3 length: 15 residues. CDR1 is LNHDA, CDR2 SQIVND, per germline (reference sequence). Here the CDR3 DNA reads TGTGCCAGTAGTGAAGCTCTCTGGCGGGGTCAGCCCCAGCATTTT. It encodes CASSEALWRGQPQHF.

The chain is built from TRBV6-5 and TRBJ2-5; 7 bases line up with TRBD2. The CDR3 sequence is 13 residues long. Trimming cost V 2 bases and J 4 bases; bases outside gene matches: 1. Per the germline V gene, CDR1 is MNHEY and CDR2 is SVGAGI. DNA of the CDR3: TGTGCCAGCAGTTACGGGGGGGGAGAGACCCAGTACTTC. It codes for CASSYGGGETQYF.

The rearrangement links TRBV11-2 to TRBJ1-3; D gene uncertain. Germline V CDR1 and CDR2: SGHAT, FQNNGV. The CDR3 is 14 amino acids. Trimming took off 1 base at V and 4 bases at J, with 8 bases between the two ends. In DNA form, the CDR3 reads TGTGCCAGCAGCTTAGCGAGAAGCGGAAACACCATATATTTT. It yields the protein CASSLARSGNTIYF.

The V gene is TRBV4-2, the J gene TRBJ2-5; 10 nucleotides line up with TRBD2. The CDR3 sequence is 17 residues long. Germline lookup yields CDR1 LGHNA and CDR2 YNFKEQ. V trimming: 3 bases; J trimming: 4 bases; junction bases outside the gene matches: 11. The CDR3 here is CASSQRGASGGPETQYF. The DNA of the CDR3 is TGTGCCAGCAGCCAGAGGGGGGCTAGCGGGGGCCCAGAGACCCAGTACTTC.

The chain combines TRBV15 with TRBJ1-3, with TRBD1 as a possible D gene (5 bases). Trimming cost V 3 bases and J 2 bases, with 14 bases left between them. Per germline, CDR1 LNHNV and CDR2 YYDKDF (reference sequence). This CDR3 has 16 amino acids. The CDR3, as DNA: TGTGCCACCAGCAGCCCCACGGCAGGGACTGGAAACACCATATATTTT. Translation gives CATSSPTAGTGNTIYF.

This clone was found a few times. The chain couples TRBV2 to TRBJ1-3; D is uncertain. Per germline, CDR1 SNHLY and CDR2 FYNNEI. V lost 5 bases and J lost 1, with 12 bases in between. CDR3 length: 15 amino acids. The CDR3 is CASSPSGVSGNTIYF. The CDR3 DNA reads TGTGCCAGCAGTCCTAGCGGGGTTTCTGGAAACACCATATATTTT.

This chain uses TRBV11-2 with TRBJ1-1, with D hard to call. The CDR3 is 12 residues long. The V gene lost 2 bases and the J gene lost 3 bases, with 4 bases spanning the gap. In germline, CDR1 is SGHAT, CDR2 FQNNGV. In DNA form, the CDR3 reads TGTGCCAGCAGCTTAACGGACACTGAAGCTTTCTTT. Its protein product is CASSLTDTEAFF. Together with reference TRBV11-2 and TRBJ1-1, the CDR3 gives the full variable domain: EAGVAQSPRYKIIEKRQSVAFWCNPISGHATLYWYQQILGQGPKLLIQFQNNGVVDDSQLPKDRFSAERLKGVDSTLKIQPAKLEDSAVYLCASSLTDTEAFFGQGTRLTVV.

J is TRBJ2-7 and V is TRBV5-1; 7 nucleotides match TRBD1. The CDR3 is made up of 14 amino acids. Germline values: CDR1 SGHRS, CDR2 YFSETQ. V lost 4 bases and J lost 2; bases outside the gene matches: 6. The CDR3 coding sequence is TGCGCCAGCAGCCTCGGACAGGATGCCTACGAGCAGTACTTC. Its translation is CASSLGQDAYEQYF. Full variable domain (rest looked up from reference TRBV5-1 and TRBJ2-7): KAGVTQTPRYLIKTRGQQVTLSCSPISGHRSVSWYQQTPGQGLQFLFEYFSETQRNKGNFPGRFSGRQFSNSRSEMNVSTLELGDSALYLCASSLGQDAYEQYFGPGTRLTVT.

The chain is built from TRBV6-5 and TRBJ1-5, with 8 bases that match TRBD1. Trimming took 6 bases from V and 0 from J; bases not matched to a gene: 4. Germline V gene lookup returns CDR1 MNHEY and CDR2 SVGAGI. The CDR3 covers 15 residues. CDR3 DNA: TGTGCCAGCAGATCGACAGGGGATAGCAATCAGCCCCAGCATTTT. It translates to CASRSTGDSNQPQHF.

The chain employs TRBV7-6 and TRBJ2-1, with TRBD2 as a possible D gene (6 bases). The germline CDR1 and CDR2 sequences are SGHVS and FNYEAQ. V was cut by 11 bases and J by 3 bases, with 14 bases left in between. The CDR3 is 13 residues long. The CDR3: CASEGLFYNEQFF. The CDR3, as DNA: TGTGCCTCGGAGGGACTTTTCTACAATGAGCAGTTCTTC.

This chain links TRBV5-1 with TRBJ2-2, with a tentative D call TRBD2 (5 bases). Germline CDR1 SGHRS, CDR2 YFSETQ. This CDR3 is built from 16 residues. Deletions cut 1 base from V and 3 bases from J, with 13 bases between. CDR3 nucleotides: TGCGCCAGCAGCTTGTTGGCCCGGGGTGACACCGGGGAGCTGTTTTTT. It yields the protein CASSLLARGDTGELFF.